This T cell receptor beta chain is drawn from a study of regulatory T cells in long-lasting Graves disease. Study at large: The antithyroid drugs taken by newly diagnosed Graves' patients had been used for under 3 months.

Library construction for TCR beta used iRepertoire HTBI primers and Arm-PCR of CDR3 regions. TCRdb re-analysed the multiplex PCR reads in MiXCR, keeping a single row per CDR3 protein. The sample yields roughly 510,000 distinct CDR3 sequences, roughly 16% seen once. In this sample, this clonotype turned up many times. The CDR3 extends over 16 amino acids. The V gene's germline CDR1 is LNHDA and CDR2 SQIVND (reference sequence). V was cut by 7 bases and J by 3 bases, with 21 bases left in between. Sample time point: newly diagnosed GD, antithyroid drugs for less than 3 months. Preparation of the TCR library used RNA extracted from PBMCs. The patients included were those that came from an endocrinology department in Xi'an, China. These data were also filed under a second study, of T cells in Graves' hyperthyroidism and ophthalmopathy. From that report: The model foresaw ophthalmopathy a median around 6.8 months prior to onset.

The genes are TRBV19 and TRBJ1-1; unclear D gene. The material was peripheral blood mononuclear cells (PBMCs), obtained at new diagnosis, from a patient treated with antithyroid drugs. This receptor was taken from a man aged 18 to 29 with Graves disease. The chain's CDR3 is CASTGPRERWDTEAFF. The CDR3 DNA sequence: TGTGCCAGTACCGGACCGAGGGAAAGGTGGGACACTGAAGCTTTCTTT.